The T cell receptor beta chain described here comes from a study of early T cells in non-severe SARS-CoV-2 infection. Attachment of unique molecular identifiers to individual cDNA molecules was performed. TCRdb reanalysed the 5' RACE reads using MiXCR and keeps one entry per CDR3 protein. The data show tens of thousands of distinct CDR3 sequences, with around 14% seen just once and 4% to 4.5% held by the top ten. CDR3 length: 12 residues. V dropped 4 bases and J dropped 7; count of bases not matched to a gene: 4. Germline V lookup: CDR1 SQVTM, CDR2 ANQGSEA. This TCR came from an adult who was a healthcare worker with PCR-confirmed SARS-CoV-2 infection or an uninfected control (not recorded which). V and J are TRBV29-1 and TRBJ1-2, with 9 bases identical to TRBD1. The source material was whole blood. The CDR3 protein is CSVGGQGRGYTF. CDR3 sequence (DNA): TGCAGCGTTGGGGGACAGGGACGTGGCTACACCTTC.